Each of the 8 T cell receptor beta chains below was sequenced from the same sample in a study of blood T cells in healthy people across ages. Together with a sample-barcoded 5' primer, a J-beta primer mix was included in a second PCR lasting about 6 to 11 cycles. TCRdb used MiXCR to reprocess the 5' RACE reads, holding one entry per CDR3 protein. The sample includes 1.5 million to 2 million distinct CDR3 sequences, 28% of them seen just once. The sample comprised blood. These receptors were obtained from a woman in her twenties or thirties in good health.

This clonotype appeared a few times. The chain uses TRBV24-1 and TRBJ2-5; no firm D call. With 9 bases removed from V and 5 bases from J, the gap between germline ends came to 6 bases. Germline loops: CDR1 KGHDR, CDR2 SFDVKD. The CDR3 is 10 residues long. CDR3 DNA: TGTGCCACCCGCCGGGAGACCCAGTACTTC. This sequence encodes CATRRETQYF.

This clonotype came up many times. This chain connects TRBV12-3 or TRBV12-4 to TRBJ2-1; 10 positions agree with TRBD2. The CDR3 sequence is 17 residues long. V was clipped by 5 bases and J by 5 bases; unmatched bases: 12. The CDR3 sequence is CASSEKAGGSLDNEQFF. CDR3 nucleotide sequence: TGTGCCAGCAGTGAGAAAGCGGGAGGGAGTTTAGACAATGAGCAGTTCTTC.

This clonotype showed up many times. This sequence joins TRBV5-6 and TRBJ1-2; D may be TRBD1 (6 bases). In germline, CDR1 is SGHDT, CDR2 YYEEEE. The V gene lost 4 bases and the J gene lost 3 bases, with 16 bases spanning the gap. The CDR3 runs 15 residues. CDR3 bases: TGTGCCAGCAGCCCAACGACAGGATCCCACTATGGCTACACCTTC. This gives the protein CASSPTTGSHYGYTF.

This clonotype has only a few counts. The genes are TRBV6-5 and TRBJ1-1, with D perhaps TRBD1 (6 bases). The CDR3 extends over 14 amino acids. Trimming stripped 2 bases from V and 1 base from J, with 8 bases between. The germline gives CDR1 MNHEY, CDR2 SVGAGI. The CDR3 DNA sequence: TGTGCCAGCAGTTACCAGGGGCCGAACACTGAAGCTTTCTTT. Its translation: CASSYQGPNTEAFF.

This clonotype was counted many times. The chain joins TRBV6-4 to TRBJ2-1; D may correspond to TRBD1 or TRBD2 (5 bases each). The ends were cut back, 0 bases at V and 4 bases at J, with 10 bases in the middle. This CDR3 contains 15 residues. The germline CDR1 and CDR2 sequences are MRHNA and SNTAGT. The CDR3 loop reads CASSDSGTDYNEQFF. CDR3 bases: TGTGCCAGCAGTGACTCAGGGACGGATTACAATGAGCAGTTCTTC.

This clonotype was counted at least ten times. This chain links TRBV9 with TRBJ2-1; D ambiguous. CDR1 is SGDLS and CDR2 is YYNGEE in the germline V gene. V was clipped by 6 bases and J by 7 bases, with 8 bases between them. The CDR3 is made up of 11 amino acids. CDR3 bases: TGTGCCAGCACCCCAACGAATGAGCAGTTCTTC. As protein: CASTPTNEQFF. Complete variable domain (other parts from reference TRBV9 and TRBJ2-1): DSGVTQTPKHLITATGQRVTLRCSPRSGDLSVYWYQQSLDQGLQFLIQYYNGEERAKGNILERFSAQQFPDLHSELNLSSLELGDSALYFCASTPTNEQFFGPGTRLTVL.

J is TRBJ2-3 and V is TRBV20-1; unclear D gene. The CDR3 sequence is 13 residues long. Germline lookup yields CDR1 DFQATT and CDR2 SNEGSKA (reference sequence). The V end lost 3 bases, the J end lost 7 bases, and 14 bases lay between the germline ends. The CDR3 DNA follows: TGCAGTGCTAGTGTCCCCCCCCTAAATACGCAGTATTTT. Translation gives CSASVPPLNTQYF.

This clonotype was detected a few times. A much bigger clone sits one base away, suggesting this may be a read error. The chain has TRBV6-5 and TRBJ2-1; D is perhaps TRBD2 (5 bases). There are 14 residues in the CDR3. Germline assignment: CDR1 MNHEY and CDR2 SVGAGI. Trimming removed 4 bases at V and 9 bases at J, with 16 bases between. The CDR3 bases are TGTGCCAGCAGTTCTAACCCGACTAACATTGAGCAGTTCTTC. It encodes CASSSNPTNIEQFF.